This T cell receptor beta chain stems from a study of blood T cells in healthy people across ages. V lost 5 bases, J lost 3 bases, and 14 bases lay in between. The CDR3 spans 14 residues. The germline V gene has CDR1 DFQATT and CDR2 SNEGSKA (reference sequence). Then a second PCR, running about 6 to 12 cycles, was carried out with a sample-barcoded 5' primer and a J-beta primer mix. TCRdb processed the 5' RACE reads anew with MiXCR; each CDR3 protein has one entry. The profile shows roughly 700,000 distinct CDR3 sequences, just under 25% of them singletons. The same data also went into a second study, on T cells of mothers and their children. That report notes: Normalized overlap was always slightly, never significantly, higher in related than unrelated mother-child pairs.

The sequence derives from a boy between 10 and 17 years old in good health. Sequencing used blood. The J gene is TRBJ2-4, the V gene TRBV20-1; D not resolved. The CDR3 loop is CSAFRLPGKNIQYF. CDR3 in DNA: TGCAGTGCTTTCCGACTGCCAGGCAAAAACATTCAGTACTTC.